This TCR beta chain emerged from a study of shared clonotypes between healthy human individuals. Only CD45RO-negative cells positively selected for CCR7 counted as naive CD8 cells, so terminally differentiated effector memory CD45RA+ cells were excluded. Donors included only healthy HIV-negative adults lacking recent acute infections or vaccinations. Concerning this clone: Other DNA sequences in this sample translate to the same CDR3.

The V gene end was trimmed by 5 bases and the J gene end by 1 base; junction bases not matched to a gene: 0. This CDR3 has 14 residues. Germline CDR1 reads LNHDA; CDR2 reads SQIVND (reference sequence). Clones were sequenced by immunoSEQ multiplex PCR, and TCRdb holds only the in-frame ones, with some missing. The sample contains millions of clones, about 95% of which appear only once. The TCR comes from a man aged 18 to 30 in good health. The rearrangement joins TRBV19 to TRBJ2-7, with 12 bases identical to TRBD2. Sequenced input: naive CD8+ T cells sorted from blood. CDR3 in amino acids: CASSGTSGSYEQYF. In DNA form, the CDR3 reads TGTGCCAGTAGTGGGACTAGCGGGTCCTACGAGCAGTACTTC.